This record concerns one TCR beta chain sequence. Its antigen has not been determined. No quality values exist for individual bases; no much larger clone is one base distant. TCRbeta CDR3 regions were amplified from genomic DNA by means of the immunoSEQ Assay, a bias-controlled multiplex PCR. The paper's processing steps were these. Nucleated cell counts per sample were estimated from amplification of reference gene primers within the assay. To quantify the absolute abundance of each unique TCRbeta CDR3 rearrangement, sequence reads were collapsed and filtered. For each sample, productive Simpson clonality was calculated by taking the square root of Simpson's diversity index across productive rearrangements. This immuneACCESS table, as held by TCRdb, lists in-frame sequences with V and J called but not all clones. Of the missing ones, under half trace to an unresolved V gene in checked studies; the others have no known cause. For V, J and clone size, that table is used; D and trimming come from the DNA. In all, the sample holds fewer than 300,000 clones, and 86% of those were seen once. The top ten constitute under 14% of the sample.

This sample was included in a study of blood T cell repertoires in COVID-19 (dated by TCRdb to 2018 to 2021). Study-level background: Samples from collaborators originated in the United States, Italy and Spain and spanned both the acute and convalescent phases of COVID-19. The prospective study material was composed of cDNA or gDNA derived from T cells, B-cell-depleted T cells, or PBMCs. Subjects who had been exposed to COVID-19, were actively infected with it, or had recovered from it provided the deeply sampled blood TCRbeta repertoires that made up the dataset. A freely available public database, intended as a resource for researchers studying the immune response to SARS-CoV-2, is where the repertoires were released. The samples were drawn from the first 160 participants of the ongoing ImmuneRACE study and from 1,254 subjects provided by 6 global collaborators. Nearly every sample came with metadata listing a de-identified subject ID, COVID-19 status, age in years and sex. Where available, HLA class I and class II types were obtained from metadata supplied by the sample provider rather than from assay-based typing.

In Seattle, one collaborating source enrolled patients while the infection was active and tracked those patients longitudinally over the course of disease. Collaborating institutions collected whole blood in K2EDTA tubes following their own protocols. For TCRbeta analysis, collaborator samples were shipped as frozen whole blood, as isolated PBMCs, or as DNA extracted from either sample type. V is trimmed back by 10 bases and J by 0 bases, and the junction contains 21 bases that no gene match accounts for. CDR1 and CDR2 (MDHEN, SYDVKM) derive from the germline V gene. The CDR3 has 19 amino acids, counting the end cysteine and phenylalanine. This entry keeps only the CDR3 DNA: 57 bases, framed from base 1. Overall study results and their limits: The amount of clinical and demographic metadata varied by source and participant and was provided uncurated.

The specimen was peripheral blood. The receptor comes from a man aged 50-60 years with COVID-19, enrolled during active disease. The receptor chain draws on TRBV28 and TRBJ1-5; TRBD1 aligns with 7 central bases. The DNA sequence reads TGTGCCACCCCCCATTCCCCGGGCAGGGGGATCAATAGCAATCAGCCCCAGCATTTT. This is translated as CATPHSPGRGINSNQPQHF. The CDR3, completed at both ends by the reference TRBV28 and TRBJ1-5 genes, gives the full variable domain DVKVTQSSRYLVKRTGEKVFLECVQDMDHENMFWYRQDPGLGLRLIYFSYDVKMKEKGDIPEGYSVSREKKERFSLILESASTNQTSMYLCATPHSPGRGINSNQPQHFGDGTRLSIL.